This entry is about one T cell receptor beta chain. No antigen is known for it. Germline lookup yields CDR1 SGHRS and CDR2 YFSETQ. This CDR3 has 14 residues. Trimming cost V 2 bases and J 4 bases; bases outside gene matches: 4. Each CDR3 protein gets one entry after TCRdb re-called the RT-PCR reads with MiXCR. The table shows 500,000 to 600,000 distinct CDR3 sequences, with approximately 15% occurring only once. The source of the sample is a study of response to subunit inactivated influenza vaccine. General study findings and limits: The authors suggested that few new T cells are recruited per seasonal influenza vaccination.

The gene calls are TRBV5-1 and TRBJ2-7, with 9 bases identical to TRBD1. The specimen was PBMCs from blood, collected 11 to 12 days after vaccination. This clonotype was sampled from a man aged 50 or older who received an inactivated influenza vaccine. CDR3 bases: TGCGCCAGCAGCTTCAGGGGACAGGGTTACGAGCAGTACTTC. It codes for CASSFRGQGYEQYF.